The 13 T cell receptor beta chains below all came from one sample that was sequenced in a study of radiation and T cells in renal cell carcinoma. The table came from immunoSEQ multiplex PCR; TCRdb's copy has only in-frame clones and leaves some out. Of about 23,000 clones in the sample, 45% to 65% were seen once. The treatment: treatment-naive control, cytoreductive nephrectomy. This specimen was tumor tissue, taken from a patient whose treatment was nephrectomy without radiotherapy. The receptor source for this set is a human donor with renal cell carcinoma.

The chain uses TRBV7-7 and TRBJ2-5, with D perhaps assigned TRBD1 or TRBD2 (5 bases each). Trimming removed 4 bases from V and 2 bases from J, with 14 bases in between. The CDR3 is made up of 15 amino acids. Per the germline V gene, CDR1 is SSHAT and CDR2 is FNYEAQ (reference sequence). The CDR3 DNA reads TGTGCCAGCAGCTACGGGGCCTCTTGGCAAGAGACCCAGTACTTC. Protein: CASSYGASWQETQYF.

In its sample, this clone was seen a few times. V is TRBV4-2 and J is TRBJ1-1; no firm D call. V gave up 3 bases and J gave up 5 bases, with 16 bases separating them. Germline CDR1 is LGHNA and CDR2 is YNFKEQ. There are 15 residues in the CDR3. CDR3 region: CASSQPTAEGTEAFF. CDR3 nucleotides: TGTGCCAGCAGCCAGCCTACAGCCGAAGGGACTGAAGCTTTCTTT.

The chain joins TRBV29-1 to TRBJ2-5, with D unresolved. The V end was cut by 4 bases, the J end by 9 bases, with 6 bases between. There are 9 residues in the CDR3. Germline V CDR1 and CDR2: SQVTM, ANQGSEA. CDR3 DNA: TGCAGCGTTGGAGGACCCCAGTACTTC. It specifies CSVGGPQYF.

The CDR3 DNA follows: TGCGCCAGCAGCTTGGATGGTTACAGGGGCACTGAAGCTTTCTTT. Its translation: CASSLDGYRGTEAFF. The V call is TRBV5-1, the J call TRBJ1-1; 7 nucleotides agree with TRBD1. J was trimmed by 4 bases and V by 0 bases; bases with no gene match: 6. CDR1 SGHRS and CDR2 YFSETQ come from the germline V gene. CDR3 size: 15 residues.

The chain carries TRBV7-2 and TRBJ2-3, with D hard to call. This CDR3 spans 13 amino acids. V was shortened by 5 bases and J by 0 bases, with 6 bases between the two germline ends. Germline V gene lookup returns CDR1 SGHTA and CDR2 FQGNSA. The CDR3 bases are TGTGCCAGCAGCCCTCACAGCACAGATACGCAGTATTTT. Translating gives CASSPHSTDTQYF. The whole variable domain, remainder taken from reference TRBV7-2 and TRBJ2-3, is GAGVSQSPSNKVTEKGKDVELRCDPISGHTALYWYRQSLGQGLEFLIYFQGNSAPDKSGLPSDRFSAERTGGSVSTLTIQRTQQEDSAVYLCASSPHSTDTQYFGPGTRLTVL.

V and J are TRBV12-5 and TRBJ2-3; D is unresolved. V was clipped by 1 base and J by 2 bases, with 13 bases between them. Germline-derived CDR1 and CDR2 are LGHNT and FRNRAP. CDR3 length: 16 residues. Written as DNA, the CDR3 is TGTGCTAGTGGTTTGGGGGCGAACCCCCACACAGATACGCAGTATTTT. Its protein is CASGLGANPHTDTQYF.

V and J are TRBV18 and TRBJ2-2; tentatively, D is TRBD2 (6 bases). CDR3 length: 15 amino acids. V was shortened by 6 bases and J by 0 bases, with 11 bases between the two germline ends. CDR1 is KGHSH, CDR2 LQKENI, per germline. The CDR3 bases are TGTGCCAGCTCCGGGGGTCCTACGAACACCGGGGAGCTGTTTTTT. Protein product: CASSGGPTNTGELFF. The variable domain in full, with the rest retrieved from reference TRBV18 and TRBJ2-2, is NAGVMQNPRHLVRRRGQEARLRCSPMKGHSHVYWYRQLPEEGLKFMVYLQKENIIDESGMPKERFSAEFPKEGPSILRIQQVVRGDSAAYFCASSGGPTNTGELFFGEGSRLTVL.

CDR3 bases: TGTGCCAGCAGCTTGACCGGTCCGGCTCCTGGAAACACCATATATTTT. This encodes CASSLTGPAPGNTIYF. The chain combines TRBV5-5 with TRBJ1-3, with D hard to call. CDR3 length equals 16 residues. Germline values: CDR1 SGHKS, CDR2 YYEKEE (reference sequence). With 1 base removed from V and 2 bases from J, the gap between germline ends came to 13 bases.

This clone was observed a handful of times. The CDR3, as DNA: TGTGCCAGCAGCTTAGAGGGACAGGGGTTCCATGGCTACACCTTC. Translation gives CASSLEGQGFHGYTF. This chain connects TRBV7-8 to TRBJ1-2; the match to TRBD1 covers 10 bases. This CDR3 comprises 15 residues. Germline V gene data show CDR1 as SGHVS and CDR2 as FQNEAQ. The V and J ends lost 1 base and 6 bases, in that order; junction bases with no gene match: 5.

The chain has TRBV2 and TRBJ2-1; possible D gene TRBD2, 6 bases. The CDR3 sequence is 17 residues long. Trimming shortened V by 5 bases and J by 1 base, and 18 bases separated the two germline ends. CDR1 is SNHLY and CDR2 is FYNNEI in the germline V gene. CDR3 amino acids: CASSRGTPLESYNEQFF. CDR3 bases: TGTGCCAGCAGTCGAGGGACTCCCTTAGAGTCCTACAATGAGCAGTTCTTC.

In this sample, this clone turned up a few times. The chain links TRBV10-3 to TRBJ1-1; perhaps TRBD1 as D (6 bases). This CDR3 spans 13 amino acids. Germline-derived CDR1 and CDR2 are ENHRY and SYGVKD. V dropped 7 bases and J dropped 4 bases, with 13 bases sitting between them. The CDR3 sequence is CAITMDRITEAFF. CDR3 sequence (DNA): TGTGCCATCACCATGGACAGAATCACTGAAGCTTTCTTT.

This clone was seen only once. The chain couples TRBV6-5 to TRBJ2-7; no reliable D call. In germline, CDR1 is MNHEY, CDR2 SVGAGI. V gave up 0 bases and J gave up 3 bases, with 6 bases separating them. The CDR3 totals 13 residues. The CDR3 sequence is CASSYSASYEQYF. The CDR3 bases are TGTGCCAGCAGTTACTCTGCCAGCTACGAGCAGTACTTC.

V usage is TRBV4-3 and J usage is TRBJ2-1; 9 bases agree with TRBD1. Germline V gene data show CDR1 as LGHNA and CDR2 as YSLEER. The CDR3 length is 16 residues. V gave up 1 base and J gave up 2 bases; unmatched junction bases: 3. The CDR3 is CASSQATGGAYNEQFF. CDR3 nucleotides: TGCGCCAGCAGCCAAGCTACAGGGGGCGCCTACAATGAGCAGTTCTTC.